This T cell receptor beta chain was sequenced during a study of T cells in Graves' hyperthyroidism and ophthalmopathy. TCR beta CDR3 regions were amplified from RNA. Primed by the HTBI set, a first-round RT-PCR was run on the TCR CDR3. Each CDR3 protein gets one entry after TCRdb re-called the multiplex PCR reads with MiXCR. The data contain hundreds of thousands of distinct CDR3 sequences, 45% of them seen just once; the ten biggest clones take up approximately 6.8%. Germline V gives CDR1 DFQATT, CDR2 SNEGSKA (reference sequence). Trimming at V came to 5 bases and at J to 8 bases, leaving 10 bases not matched to a gene. The CDR3 is 15 amino acids.

Sequencing used peripheral blood or thyroid tissue (not recorded which). V usage is TRBV20-1 and J usage is TRBJ1-5; 12 bases fit TRBD1. The TCR originated in an adult man with Graves' disease, either hyperthyroidism or ophthalmopathy (not recorded which). DNA of the CDR3: TGCAGTGCTGGAGCGGGACAGGGGGCATCAGAGCCCCAGCATTTT. This encodes CSAGAGQGASEPQHF.